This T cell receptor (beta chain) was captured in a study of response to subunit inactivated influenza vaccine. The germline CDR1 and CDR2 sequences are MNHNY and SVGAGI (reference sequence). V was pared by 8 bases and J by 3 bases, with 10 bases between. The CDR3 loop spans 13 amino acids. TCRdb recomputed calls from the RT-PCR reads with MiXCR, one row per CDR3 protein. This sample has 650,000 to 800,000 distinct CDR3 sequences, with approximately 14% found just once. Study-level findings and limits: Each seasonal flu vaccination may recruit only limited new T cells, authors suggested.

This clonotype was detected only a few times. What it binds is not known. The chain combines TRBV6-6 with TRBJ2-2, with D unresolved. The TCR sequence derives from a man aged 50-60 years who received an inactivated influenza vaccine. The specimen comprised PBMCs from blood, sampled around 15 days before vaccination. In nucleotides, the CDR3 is TGTGCCAGCTCCGGCGCTTACACCGGGGAGCTGTTTTTT. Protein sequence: CASSGAYTGELFF.